The 29 T cell receptor beta chains below come from one sample, sequenced in a study of tumor and adjacent non-tumor tissue in lung cancer. Three rounds of nested PCR, following a modified ARM-PCR protocol, produced the TCRbeta library. TCRdb re-called the multiplex PCR reads with MiXCR, one entry per CDR3 protein. This repertoire shows roughly 220,000 distinct CDR3 sequences, approximately 74% found once; its top ten account for approximately 25%. No cell sorting was done before RNA was extracted from the tissue. Sequencing was done on a sample of lung tumor tissue. Every receptor here comes from a man in his 60s with non-small cell lung cancer.

The chain is built from TRBV2 and TRBJ2-1; 8 bases fit TRBD1. V lost 5 bases, J lost 6 bases, and 6 bases stayed unmatched. Germline V CDR1 and CDR2: SNHLY, FYNNEI. The CDR3 is made up of 14 amino acids. The CDR3 loop reads CASSMEQGVNEQFF. The CDR3 nucleotides read TGTGCCAGCAGTATGGAACAGGGGGTCAATGAGCAGTTCTTC.

Worth noting for this clonotype: A read error is possible here, since a much larger clone lies one base away. The chain carries TRBV20-1 and TRBJ2-3; TRBD2 matches 7 bases. This CDR3 has 14 amino acids. Germline V gene data show CDR1 as DFQATT and CDR2 as SNEGSKA (reference sequence). The CDR3 DNA is TGCAATGCTAGCCACAGCGGGGGCACAGATACGCAGTATTTT. Its protein is CNASHSGGTDTQYF.

As regards this clonotype: The junction differs from germline at one of its ends, possibly a read error. This chain connects TRBV29-1 to TRBJ2-7, with a tentative D call TRBD1 (6 bases). Germline V CDR1 and CDR2: SQVTM, ANQGSEA. The CDR3 runs 12 residues. This CDR3 is CSWEQGLYEQYF. As DNA, the CDR3 is TGCAGCTGGGAACAGGGCCTCTACGAGCAATACTTC.

This clonotype came up a few times. This may arise from a read error, as a much more abundant clone is one base away. The genes are TRBV20-1 and TRBJ2-5; D is undetermined. The CDR3 loop spans 12 amino acids. The germline gives CDR1 DFQATT, CDR2 SNEGSKA (reference sequence). Trimming took 6 bases from V and 1 from J, leaving 9 bases between them. This CDR3 is CSARGAQETQYF. Here the CDR3 DNA reads TGCAGTGCCCGAGGAGCCCAAGAGACCCAGTACTTC.

With regard to this clonotype: An end of the junction does not agree with germline; a read error may underlie this. The genes are TRBV7-9 and TRBJ2-1, with D possibly being TRBD2 (5 bases). Germline CDR1 and CDR2: SEHNR and FQNEAQ (reference sequence). CDR3 length equals 12 residues. The CDR3 nucleotides are TGTGTCAGCAGCTTACTAGGCAATGAGCAGTTCTTC. Protein sequence: CVSSLLGNEQFF.

The chain combines TRBV20-1 with TRBJ2-7; D is unresolved. The CDR3 totals 14 residues. CDR1 and CDR2 (germline): DFQATT, SNEGSKA (reference sequence). V dropped 3 bases and J dropped 1 base, with 13 bases sitting between them. The CDR3: CSASPRISSYEQYF. CDR3 nucleotides: TGCAGTGCTAGCCCTAGGATAAGTTCCTACGAGCAGTACTTC.

Concerning this clonotype itself: Mismatch with germline at one junction end may stem from a read error. The V gene is TRBV12-3 or TRBV12-4, the J gene TRBJ1-2; a weak D match, TRBD1 (5 bases). This CDR3 has 13 amino acids. CDR3 residues: CDSSAIRGGGYIF. CDR3 in DNA: TGTGACAGCAGCGCCATACGGGGGGGTGGCTACATCTTC.

This sequence joins TRBV20-1 and TRBJ2-7, with TRBD2 as a possible D gene (5 bases). Germline lookup yields CDR1 DFQATT and CDR2 SNEGSKA (reference sequence). CDR3 length: 12 amino acids. Trimming removed 3 bases at V and 2 bases at J, with 8 bases between. CDR3 residues: CSASGLPYEQYF. Written as DNA, the CDR3 is TGCAGTGCTAGTGGACTTCCCTACGAGCAGTACTTC.

V usage is TRBV20-1 and J usage is TRBJ2-1, with 8 bases aligning to TRBD2. Trimming removed 3 bases from V and 4 bases from J; junction bases left unmatched: 5. This CDR3 contains 14 residues. Germline V CDR1 and CDR2: DFQATT, SNEGSKA (reference sequence). The CDR3 DNA sequence: TGCAGTGCTAGGAGGGCTAGCGGGTACAATGAGCAGTTCTTC. This codes for CSARRASGYNEQFF.

This chain uses TRBV4-3 with TRBJ1-5; D unresolved. V was pared by 1 base and J by 3 bases, with 10 bases between. CDR3 length: 15 amino acids. Germline lookup yields CDR1 LGHNA and CDR2 YSLEER. Written as DNA, the CDR3 is TGCGCCAGCAGCCAAGGGGCCGGAGACAATCAGCCCCAGCATTTT. Translation: CASSQGAGDNQPQHF.

The chain couples TRBV12-3 or TRBV12-4 to TRBJ2-1; perhaps TRBD2 as D (6 bases). V lost 2 bases and J 5 bases, leaving 13 bases between the germline ends. This CDR3 comprises 15 residues. This CDR3 is CASSLHGTGHNEQFF. CDR3 nucleotides: TGTGCCAGCAGTTTACATGGGACTGGACACAATGAGCAGTTCTTC.

CDR3 protein: CASSLRVSYTGELFF. The DNA for the CDR3 is TGTGCCAGCAGTTTAAGGGTTAGTTACACCGGGGAGCTGTTTTTT. This chain links TRBV12-3 or TRBV12-4 with TRBJ2-2; D call uncertain. The CDR3 extends over 15 amino acids. V was shortened by 2 bases and J by 3 bases, with 10 bases between the two germline ends.

Worth noting for this clonotype: One junction end disagrees with the germline gene, perhaps due to a read error. This chain connects TRBV6-4 to TRBJ2-1; D call uncertain. The CDR3 sequence is 12 residues long. Germline V CDR1 and CDR2: MRHNA, SNTAGT. The CDR3, as DNA: TGTGCTAGCATTGACGCGGACAATGAGCAGTTCTTC. Translation: CASIDADNEQFF.

This clonotype has at least ten counts. CDR3 sequence reads: CSAEPRTSGRGSPYEQYF. The DNA for the CDR3 is TGCAGTGCCGAACCCCGGACTAGCGGGAGGGGATCCCCCTACGAGCAGTACTTC. The chain joins TRBV20-1 to TRBJ2-7, with TRBD2 matching 15 bases. J was trimmed by 2 bases and V by 6 bases; bases with no gene match: 14. This CDR3 is 18 amino acids long. CDR1 is DFQATT and CDR2 is SNEGSKA in the germline V gene (reference sequence).

This clonotype is categorized as medium-sized. The chain has TRBV11-2 and TRBJ2-5, with D unresolved. The CDR3 is made up of 15 amino acids. The V and J ends lost 4 bases and 5 bases respectively, with 17 bases between them. CDR1 is SGHAT and CDR2 is FQNNGV in the germline V gene. CDR3 DNA: TGTGCCAGCAGCTCGGATGTTTCTTTTGGGGAGACCCAGTACTTC. Protein sequence: CASSSDVSFGETQYF.

Comment on this clonotype: This may come from a read error, since a much larger clone is one base off. Given the absence of the conserved phenylalanine or tryptophan at the CDR3 end, a read error is likely. This chain uses TRBV20-1 with TRBJ1-1, with 11 bases lining up with TRBD1. The germline gives CDR1 DFQATT, CDR2 SNEGSKA (reference sequence). V was pared by 1 base and J by 3 bases, with 4 bases of the junction left unmatched. The CDR3 is 15 residues long. The CDR3 loop reads CSARGTGGADTEAFY. The CDR3 DNA is TGCAGTGCTAGAGGGACAGGGGGCGCGGACACTGAAGCTTTCTAT.

Only one count was recorded for this clonotype. One end of the junction is discordant with germline, which a read error may explain. The chain has TRBV20-1 and TRBJ1-5; D is unclear. The CDR3 sequence is 14 residues long. Germline V gene data show CDR1 as DFQATT and CDR2 as SNEGSKA (reference sequence). As DNA, the CDR3 is TGCAGTGCATTGAATCCCCGTAACAATCGGCCCCAGCATTTT. It translates to CSALNPRNNRPQHF.

With respect to this clonotype: The junction departs from germline at one end; a sequencing error may be responsible. V is TRBV20-1 and J is TRBJ2-3; 10 nucleotides agree with TRBD2. Germline V gene lookup returns CDR1 DFQATT and CDR2 SNEGSKA (reference sequence). The CDR3 runs 15 residues. For the CDR3, the DNA is TGCATTGCTAGCATCGCTAGCGGGAGCACAAATACGCAGTATTTT. Residues: CIASIASGSTNTQYF.

The chain has TRBV6-5 and TRBJ2-5; the match to TRBD1 covers 10 bases. The germline CDR1 and CDR2 sequences are MNHEY and SVGAGI. V lost 0 bases and J lost 4; bases outside the gene matches: 5. CDR3 length: 16 residues. The CDR3 DNA sequence: TGTGCCAGCAGTTACTCGATCGGACAGGGGGGAGAGACCCAGTACTTC. Amino acids: CASSYSIGQGGETQYF.

On this clonotype itself: No conserved phenylalanine or tryptophan ends this CDR3, so it is likely a read error. The V call is TRBV20-1, the J call TRBJ1-1; TRBD1 might be the D (5 bases). This CDR3 spans 15 amino acids. Germline CDR1 reads DFQATT; CDR2 reads SNEGSKA (reference sequence). Deletions cut 5 bases from V and 6 bases from J, with 22 bases between. Written as DNA, the CDR3 is TGCAGTGCTGGGACCCTGAAAGGGGCGAGGTCTGAAGCTTTCATT. It encodes CSAGTLKGARSEAFI.

With regard to this clonotype: This may arise from a read error, as a much more abundant clone is one base away. This chain joins TRBV20-1 and TRBJ1-1; TRBD1 agrees at 7 bases. The CDR3 sequence is 15 residues long. CDR1 and CDR2 (germline): DFQATT, SNEGSKA (reference sequence). After removal of 4 bases from V and 0 bases from J, the junction contained 8 bases not matched to a gene. The CDR3 DNA reads TGCAGTGCTATGGGTGGGACAGCCTTGAACACTGAAGCTTTCTTT. This sequence encodes CSAMGGTALNTEAFF.

Notes on this clonotype: A read error is likely, as this CDR3 ends without the conserved phenylalanine or tryptophan. J is TRBJ2-7 and V is TRBV6-1, with 9 bases matching TRBD2. The CDR3 covers 15 residues. CDR1 is MNHNS, CDR2 SASEGT, per germline. The CDR3 loop reads CASNRNLAGNYKQYL. CDR3 in DNA: TGTGCCAGCAATCGGAACCTAGCGGGAAACTACAAGCAGTACTTA.

For this clonotype: Just one base apart from a much larger clone, this may be a read error. This rearrangement joins TRBV20-1 to TRBJ1-1; D ambiguous. V lost 4 bases to trimming and J lost 5 bases, with 14 bases between them. This CDR3 is built from 13 residues. The germline CDR1 and CDR2 sequences are DFQATT and SNEGSKA (reference sequence). The CDR3 reads CSATIRWGTEAFF. CDR3 DNA sequence: TGCAGTGCTACCATTAGGTGGGGAACTGAAGCTTTCTTT.

In its sample, this clonotype was seen many times. For the CDR3, the DNA is TGCAGTGCATCAGCGGGGAGCAACTACGAGCAGTACTTC. Translated, it gives CSASAGSNYEQYF. The chain carries TRBV20-1 and TRBJ2-7; the match to TRBD2 covers 7 bases. Germline V lookup: CDR1 DFQATT, CDR2 SNEGSKA (reference sequence). V gave up 6 bases and J gave up 3 bases; unmatched junction bases: 8. This CDR3 contains 13 residues.

For this clonotype: Because the CDR3 is missing its conserved closing phenylalanine or tryptophan, this is likely a read error. The chain has TRBV29-1 and TRBJ2-5, with 11 bases lining up with TRBD2. CDR3 length equals 17 residues. Germline V gene sequence: CDR1 SQVTM, CDR2 ANQGSEA. The V and J ends lost 7 bases and 2 bases, in that order; junction bases with no gene match: 15. The CDR3 sequence is CSALRSGRASGQETQYL. DNA for the CDR3: TGCAGCGCCCTCCGTAGCGGGAGGGCCTCGGGGCAAGAGACCCAGTACCTC.

Concerning this clonotype itself: The junction departs from the called germline gene at one end, perhaps through a read error. V gene TRBV11-2 combines with J gene TRBJ2-2; D gene ambiguous. This CDR3 has 15 residues. CDR1 and CDR2 (germline): SGHAT, FQNNGV. The CDR3 sequence is CASSLVMSNTGELFF. Written as DNA, the CDR3 is TGCGCCAGCAGCTTAGTTATGTCGAACACCGGGGAGCTGTTTTTT.

As regards this clonotype: The junction differs from germline at one of its ends, possibly a read error. V gene TRBV11-1 combines with J gene TRBJ1-1; tentative D call: TRBD1 (5 bases). The length of the CDR3 is 15 residues. Germline CDR1 and CDR2: SGHAT and FQDESV (reference sequence). CDR3 nucleotide sequence: TGTGCCAGCAGCTTACGGGCAGGGCCGAACACTGTAGCTTTCTTT. Translating it yields CASSLRAGPNTVAFF.

A note on this clonotype: This may come from a read error, since a much larger clone is one base off. The chain uses TRBV12-3 or TRBV12-4 and TRBJ1-6, with D possibly matching TRBD1 (6 bases). Trimming pared 6 bases from V and 10 bases from J, leaving 16 bases between. This CDR3 comprises 14 residues. The CDR3 loop reads CASRLVDSYSPLHF. Written as DNA, the CDR3 is TGTGCCAGCAGACTTGTGGACAGTTACTCACCCCTCCACTTT.

Of note for this clonotype: A read error may produce the germline difference seen at one junction end. The chain is built from TRBV20-1 and TRBJ1-6, with 8 bases aligning to TRBD1. There are 15 residues in the CDR3. In germline, CDR1 is DFQATT, CDR2 SNEGSKA (reference sequence). The CDR3 DNA reads as TGCAGTGCTAGGCCAGGGGGCGAATCTAATTCATCCCTCCACTTT. It encodes CSARPGGESNSSLHF.